The rows below give T cell receptor beta chains drawn from one sample of a study of blood T cells in healthy people across ages. Each CDR3 protein gets one entry after TCRdb re-called the 5' RACE reads with MiXCR. Of about 1.4 million distinct CDR3 sequences in the sample, approximately 59% were seen once. Material: blood. The source of these receptors is a man between 18 and 35 years old in good health. Each CDR3 is given with its conserved first and last residue. D genes are given only for firm matches. Only some rows state a clone size, as once, few, many or a class for expanded clones.

j_gene	d_gene	v_gene	abundance	CDR3aa	CDR3nt
TRBJ2-5	TRBD2	TRBV29-1	NA	CSVDPVSGREKETQYF	TGCAGCGTTGACCCGGTGAGCGGGAGGGAGAAAGAGACCCAGTACTTC
TRBJ1-6	TRBD1	TRBV20-1	NA	CSARLRDRDYNSPLHF	TGCAGTGCTAGACTCCGGGACAGGGACTATAATTCACCCCTCCACTTT
TRBJ2-1	NA	TRBV29-1	NA	CSGNRLYNEQFF	TGCAGCGGAAACAGGCTTTACAATGAGCAGTTCTTC
TRBJ2-7	NA	TRBV20-1	NA	CSARVAESSYNEQYF	TGCAGTGCTAGAGTAGCGGAGAGCTCCTACAATGAGCAGTACTTC
TRBJ2-5	NA	TRBV12-3/TRBV12-4	NA	CASSPGISSSETQYF	TGTGCCAGCAGCCCCGGGATTAGTTCCTCAGAGACCCAGTACTTC
TRBJ1-2	NA	TRBV27	NA	CASSLRGPRYGYTF	TGTGCCAGCAGTTTGCGGGGGCCGCGCTATGGCTACACCTTC
TRBJ2-7	NA	TRBV4-3	NA	CASSPEVTGAYEQYF	TGCGCCAGCAGCCCTGAAGTGACAGGCGCCTACGAGCAGTACTTC
TRBJ1-2	NA	TRBV6-5	NA	CASSYTRDGNYGYTF	TGTGCCAGCAGTTACACCCGGGACGGTAACTATGGCTACACCTTC
TRBJ2-1	TRBD2	TRBV27	few	CASSFLAGEILGNEQFF	TGTGCCAGCAGTTTCTTAGCGGGAGAAATATTGGGCAATGAGCAGTTCTTC
TRBJ1-6	NA	TRBV6-5	few	CASSTTGSGTLHF	TGTGCCAGCAGTACGACAGGCTCGGGGACCCTCCACTTT
TRBJ2-7	TRBD2	TRBV6-5	NA	CASSYTSPSGGSYEQYF	TGTGCCAGCAGTTACACCTCACCTAGCGGGGGTTCCTACGAGCAGTACTTC
TRBJ1-2	NA	TRBV7-9	NA	CASSSRSLDSYYGYTF	TGTGCCAGCAGCTCTAGATCGCTAGACAGCTACTATGGCTACACCTTC
TRBJ2-1	NA	TRBV12-3/TRBV12-4	NA	CASSLSRSIQFF	TGTGCCAGCAGTTTATCCCGAAGTATTCAGTTCTTC
TRBJ1-2	NA	TRBV29-1	few	CSVGRWASDGYTF	TGCAGCGTTGGGAGATGGGCTTCGGATGGCTACACCTTC
TRBJ2-7	NA	TRBV12-3/TRBV12-4	many	CASTQSPYEQYF	TGTGCCAGCACCCAGTCCCCCTACGAGCAGTACTTC
TRBJ1-1	NA	TRBV29-1	NA	CSVGFRDTEAFF	TGCAGCGTTGGGTTCCGAGACACTGAAGCTTTCTTT
TRBJ2-7	NA	TRBV4-1	once	CASSQPEGGAHSYEQYF	TGCGCCAGCAGCCAACCGGAGGGGGGGGCCCACTCCTACGAGCAGTACTTC
TRBJ1-1	NA	TRBV2	NA	CASRVYRETTFF	TGTGCCAGCAGAGTTTACAGGGAGACAACTTTCTTT
TRBJ1-1	NA	TRBV28	NA	CASSPHRGQNTEAFF	TGTGCCAGCAGTCCTCATAGGGGCCAGAACACTGAAGCTTTCTTT
TRBJ2-7	NA	TRBV28	NA	CASSQMGGFAYEQYF	TGTGCCAGCAGTCAGATGGGGGGCTTTGCCTACGAGCAGTACTTC
TRBJ2-7	NA	TRBV7-2	NA	CASSLTGPFSEQYF	TGTGCCAGCAGCTTAACAGGGCCATTTAGCGAGCAGTACTTC
TRBJ2-7	NA	TRBV29-1	NA	CSVELAGTYEQYF	TGCAGCGTTGAATTGGCTGGAACCTACGAGCAGTACTTC
TRBJ2-7	NA	TRBV4-1	NA	CASSQRGPIHEQYF	TGCGCCAGCAGCCAACGTGGCCCGATCCACGAGCAGTACTTC
TRBJ2-7	NA	TRBV7-9	NA	CASSADLGEQYF	TGTGCCAGCAGTGCCGACCTCGGCGAGCAGTACTTC
TRBJ2-1	NA	TRBV11-2	NA	CASSNTGISLFNEQFF	TGTGCCAGCAGCAACACCGGGATTTCGCTATTCAATGAGCAGTTCTTC
TRBJ2-1	NA	TRBV7-2	few	CASTMEGIRTSEQFF	TGTGCCAGCACCATGGAGGGGATACGTACATCTGAGCAGTTCTTC
TRBJ2-1	TRBD1	TRBV9	few	CASSVERGRPDNEQFF	TGTGCCAGCAGCGTAGAGAGGGGGCGCCCCGACAATGAGCAGTTCTTC
TRBJ1-1	NA	TRBV3-1	once	CASSQDSGGGLNTEAFF	TGTGCCAGCAGCCAAGATTCTGGGGGGGGGCTGAACACTGAAGCTTTCTTT
TRBJ2-1	TRBD2	TRBV5-1	few	CASSPEPTEAGPAKQFF	TGCGCCAGCAGCCCGGAACCTACAGAAGCGGGGCCCGCGAAGCAGTTCTTC